These 15 T cell receptor beta chains were all obtained from the same sample, sequenced in a study of T-cell reconstitution after alpha-beta-depleted transplantation in children. Molecular barcoding with unique molecular identifiers was used for the TCRbeta library. A single record per CDR3 protein comes from TCRdb applying MiXCR to the PCR reads. The sample lists hundreds of thousands of distinct CDR3 sequences; around 13% were seen once. Sample: PBMCs, taken before TCRalphabeta/CD19-depleted stem cell transplant. The receptor set was obtained from a girl aged 2 to 9 with congenital amegakaryocytic thrombocytopenia, due to receive a stem cell transplant.

The genes are TRBV29-1 and TRBJ2-3; D is undetermined. V lost 4 bases, J lost 4 bases, and 3 bases lay in between. The CDR3 is 10 amino acids. In germline, CDR1 is SQVTM, CDR2 ANQGSEA. The CDR3 DNA reads TGCAGCGTTGGGGCAGATACGCAGTATTTT. Translation gives CSVGADTQYF.

The V and J genes are TRBV5-6 and TRBJ2-3; 10 bases are shared with TRBD2. J lost 4 bases, V lost 5 bases, and 16 bases had no gene match. This CDR3 has 18 residues. From germline, CDR1 is SGHDT and CDR2 YYEEEE. Written as DNA, the CDR3 is TGTGCCAGCAGGGCCGGGACTAGCGATTTTTCCATGGCAGATACGCAGTATTTT. Protein product: CASRAGTSDFSMADTQYF. Full variable domain (rest looked up from reference TRBV5-6 and TRBJ2-3): DAGVTQSPTHLIKTRGQQVTLRCSPKSGHDTVSWYQQALGQGPQFIFQYYEEEERQRGNFPDRFSGHQFPNYSSELNVNALLLGDSALYLCASRAGTSDFSMADTQYFGPGTRLTVL.

J is TRBJ1-5 and V is TRBV30; D unresolved. The CDR3 consists of 10 residues. CDR1 is GTSNPN, CDR2 SVGIG, per germline (reference sequence). V was pared by 3 bases and J by 11 bases, with 8 bases between. CDR3 DNA sequence: TGTGCCTGGAGGGAAGGTTCCCAGCATTTT. It translates to CAWREGSQHF.

This clonotype came up a few times. The chain recombines TRBV5-1 with TRBJ2-1; 12 positions match TRBD2. Germline V CDR1 and CDR2: SGHRS, YFSETQ. V trimming: 0 bases; J trimming: 8 bases; junction bases outside the gene matches: 12. The CDR3 runs to 18 residues. CDR3 in amino acids: CASSLERLAGERLDEQFF. CDR3 DNA: TGCGCCAGCAGCTTGGAGCGACTAGCGGGAGAACGTTTGGATGAGCAGTTCTTC.

This clonotype was seen a few times. V usage is TRBV7-2 and J usage is TRBJ2-1; D not certain. CDR3 length equals 14 residues. Germline lookup yields CDR1 SGHTA and CDR2 FQGNSA. V lost 1 base to trimming and J lost 7 bases, with 11 bases between them. In DNA form, the CDR3 reads TGTGCCAGCAGCTTAGGGGTTAGTATTAATGAGCAGTTCTTC. This sequence encodes CASSLGVSINEQFF.

This clonotype was counted at least ten times. The CDR3 DNA reads as TGCAGCGTTACGCCACAGGGGCTGAACACTGAAGCTTTCTTT. It yields the protein CSVTPQGLNTEAFF. V is TRBV29-1 and J is TRBJ1-1; 7 nucleotides line up with TRBD1. The CDR3 sequence is 14 residues long. V gave up 5 bases and J gave up 0 bases; unmatched junction bases: 6. Germline CDR1 reads SQVTM; CDR2 reads ANQGSEA. Supplemented by reference TRBV29-1 and TRBJ1-1, the full variable domain reads SAVISQKPSRDICQRGTSLTIQCQVDSQVTMMFWYRQQPGQSLTLIATANQGSEATYESGFVIDKFPISRPNLTFSTLTVSNMSPEDSSIYLCSVTPQGLNTEAFFGQGTRLTVV.

This sequence joins TRBV20-1 and TRBJ2-7; 7 nucleotides match TRBD2. The ends lost 7 bases at V and 1 base at J; junction bases unmatched: 16. This CDR3 comprises 16 residues. Germline assignment: CDR1 DFQATT and CDR2 SNEGSKA (reference sequence). For the CDR3, the DNA is TGCAGTGTAGGGAGGGGCCTGAGACATCTTTCCTACGAGCAGTACTTC. It is translated as CSVGRGLRHLSYEQYF.

There are many counts of this clonotype. V usage is TRBV27 and J usage is TRBJ2-3; TRBD1 matches at 7 bases. The CDR3 spans 16 residues. Germline loops: CDR1 MNHEY, CDR2 SMNVEV (reference sequence). Losses at the gene ends were 4 bases for V and 4 bases for J; bases not matched to a gene: 11. The CDR3 sequence: CASSSPTGIGADTQYF. The DNA of the CDR3 is TGTGCCAGCAGTTCCCCGACAGGGATTGGGGCAGATACGCAGTATTTT.

This clonotype showed up many times. V and J are TRBV28 and TRBJ2-7; D call uncertain. This CDR3 has 12 residues. CDR1 and CDR2 from the germline V gene are MDHEN and SYDVKM. Trimming removed 4 bases from V and 5 bases from J, with 9 bases in between. The CDR3 nucleotides read TGTGCCAGCAGTTCGTCTCGGGACGAGCAGTACTTC. It translates to CASSSSRDEQYF. Drawing the rest from reference TRBV28 and TRBJ2-7, the complete variable domain is DVKVTQSSRYLVKRTGEKVFLECVQDMDHENMFWYRQDPGLGLRLIYFSYDVKMKEKGDIPEGYSVSREKKERFSLILESASTNQTSMYLCASSSSRDEQYFGPGTRLTVT.

This clonotype was found a few times. V usage is TRBV4-2 and J usage is TRBJ2-1; D gene ambiguous. Germline CDR1 and CDR2: LGHNA and YNFKEQ. The CDR3 runs 14 residues. The V gene lost 7 bases and the J gene lost 1 base, with 11 bases spanning the gap. In DNA form, the CDR3 reads TGTGCCAGCACCCCTGAATTATCCTACAATGAGCAGTTCTTC. Amino acid sequence: CASTPELSYNEQFF.

This chain uses TRBV11-1 with TRBJ2-7; unclear D gene. Trimming left V 3 bases short and J 2 bases short, with 26 bases between. This CDR3 region has 19 residues. Germline CDR1 SGHAT, CDR2 FQDESV (reference sequence). The CDR3 bases are TGTGCCAGCAGCTTTTTTTTATACGGATTTAACCTCGGTGCCTACGAGCAGTACTTC. It is translated as CASSFFLYGFNLGAYEQYF.

The table lists this clonotype with a few counts. The J gene is TRBJ2-5, the V gene TRBV5-1; TRBD1 is a possible D gene (6 bases). CDR1 is SGHRS and CDR2 is YFSETQ in the germline V gene. V dropped 3 bases and J dropped 2 bases, with 11 bases sitting between them. This CDR3 comprises 14 residues. CDR3 sequence reads: CASSWRQVQETQYF. For the CDR3, the DNA is TGCGCCAGCAGCTGGAGACAGGTTCAAGAGACCCAGTACTTC.

This clonotype was counted many times. The chain links TRBV11-2 to TRBJ2-7, with a tentative D call TRBD1 (5 bases). V gave up 1 base and J gave up 6 bases, with 7 bases separating them. This CDR3 is 12 amino acids long. Per germline, CDR1 SGHAT and CDR2 FQNNGV. CDR3 DNA: TGTGCCAGCAGCTTAGTTCAGGGCGAGCAGTACTTC. This gives the protein CASSLVQGEQYF.

This clonotype appeared many times. In nucleotides, the CDR3 is TGCGCCAGCAGCTCGGGACTAGTTAAAGAGCAGTTCTTC. Its protein product is CASSSGLVKEQFF. V and J are TRBV5-1 and TRBJ2-1, with 8 bases matching TRBD2. Trimming took 3 bases from V and 10 from J; bases not matched to a gene: 6. Per the germline V gene, CDR1 is SGHRS and CDR2 is YFSETQ. CDR3 length: 13 amino acids.

This clonotype came up many times. V gene TRBV20-1 combines with J gene TRBJ2-3; 10 nucleotides align to TRBD2. Germline CDR1 is DFQATT and CDR2 is SNEGSKA (reference sequence). The V gene end was trimmed by 6 bases and the J gene end by 1 base; junction bases not matched to a gene: 7. The CDR3 contains 15 residues. The CDR3 reads CSASGSGRRTDTQYF. CDR3 in DNA: TGCAGTGCGAGTGGTAGCGGGAGGCGCACAGATACGCAGTATTTT.